This is a list of T cell receptor beta chains from one sample in a study of blood T cells in healthy people across ages. TCRdb processed the 5' RACE reads anew with MiXCR; each CDR3 protein has one entry. The data show 600,000 to 850,000 distinct CDR3 sequences, approximately 39% seen once. Sequenced sample: blood. The origin of the receptors is a woman aged 55-69 years in good health. The CDR3 runs from the conserved cysteine through the conserved F or W. The order of the fields is J gene, clone size, V gene, CDR3 length, CDR3 protein. The size entry is marked missing in some rows and otherwise reads once, few, many or a size class.

J: TRBJ2-1
size: .
V: TRBV12-3/TRBV12-4
length: 13
CDR3: CASSRSLPSEQFF

J: TRBJ2-5
size: few
V: TRBV6-2/TRBV6-3
length: 17
CDR3: CASSYSTSGGPQETQYF

J: TRBJ2-1
size: .
V: TRBV5-1
length: 15
CDR3: CASRESDGGGNEQFF

J: TRBJ2-4
size: few
V: TRBV3-1
length: 13
CDR3: CASSQLSENIQYF

J: TRBJ2-3
size: .
V: TRBV24-1
length: 12
CDR3: CATSDGPGTQYF

J: TRBJ2-3
size: few
V: TRBV20-1
length: 17
CDR3: CSARGVGTGGRTDTQYF

J: TRBJ2-5
size: .
V: TRBV5-1
length: 14
CDR3: CASSLLGNEGWQYF

J: TRBJ1-2
size: .
V: TRBV20-1
length: 14
CDR3: CSARGVTGGYDYTF

J: TRBJ2-3
size: many
V: TRBV29-1
length: 13
CDR3: CSVDLLAADTQYF

J: TRBJ1-5
size: .
V: TRBV6-6
length: 16
CDR3: CASSPLSGGLGQPQHF

J: TRBJ2-5
size: .
V: TRBV6-2/TRBV6-3
length: 14
CDR3: CASSYSAGLETQYF

J: TRBJ1-1
size: .
V: TRBV12-3/TRBV12-4
length: 16
CDR3: CASSGGRDRGGKKAFF

J: TRBJ2-1
size: .
V: TRBV21-1
length: 19
CDR3: CASSKLRERGGIIYNEQFF

J: TRBJ2-1
size: .
V: TRBV5-1
length: 16
CDR3: CASSLIGDPVINEQFF

J: TRBJ2-2
size: .
V: TRBV2
length: 13
CDR3: CASRGQLTGELFF

J: TRBJ2-7
size: few
V: TRBV5-1
length: 11
CDR3: CASSRLYEQYF

J: TRBJ2-1
size: .
V: TRBV6-5
length: 14
CDR3: CASRLGLRNNEQFF

J: TRBJ1-1
size: once
V: TRBV9
length: 14
CDR3: CASSVGPGLTEAFF

J: TRBJ2-3
size: .
V: TRBV6-6
length: 16
CDR3: CASSYSVAGDPETQYF

J: TRBJ2-7
size: .
V: TRBV3-1
length: 14
CDR3: CASSQEGGAGEQYF

J: TRBJ1-4
size: many
V: TRBV5-1
length: 14
CDR3: CASSEGATNEKLFF

J: TRBJ2-5
size: few
V: TRBV10-3
length: 12
CDR3: CAIRQGMGEQYF

J: TRBJ2-7
size: .
V: TRBV28
length: 12
CDR3: CANSETTYEQYF

J: TRBJ2-5
size: many
V: TRBV7-2
length: 15
CDR3: CASSLVAGAQETQYF

J: TRBJ1-1
size: .
V: TRBV20-1
length: 15
CDR3: CSASGGHRGQGEAFF

J: TRBJ2-2
size: once
V: TRBV6-1
length: 14
CDR3: CASSAELGTGELFF

J: TRBJ1-2
size: .
V: TRBV10-1
length: 13
CDR3: CASSEGTGDGYTF

J: TRBJ2-1
size: few
V: TRBV6-2/TRBV6-3
length: 16
CDR3: CASSWGQAGAYNEQFF

J: TRBJ2-1
size: once
V: TRBV5-8
length: 12
CDR3: CASSLPGYEQFF

J: TRBJ2-5
size: few
V: TRBV29-1
length: 15
CDR3: CSIEDNTETQETQYF

J: TRBJ2-1
size: .
V: TRBV20-1
length: 14
CDR3: CSAAGTGSEDEQFF

J: TRBJ1-1
size: .
V: TRBV6-5
length: 15
CDR3: CASSYVGTMDTEAFF

J: TRBJ2-1
size: few
V: TRBV5-1
length: 15
CDR3: CASSTGTATYNEQFF

J: TRBJ2-3
size: few
V: TRBV20-1
length: 17
CDR3: CSARGQLGATDTDTQYF

J: TRBJ1-1
size: .
V: TRBV11-2
length: 15
CDR3: CASRRTGQLNTEAFF

J: TRBJ1-2
size: few
V: TRBV7-2
length: 15
CDR3: CASSILRDGDYGYTF

J: TRBJ1-3
size: .
V: TRBV10-3
length: 18
CDR3: CAISVARQGSISGNTIYF

J: TRBJ1-4
size: .
V: TRBV16
length: 16
CDR3: CASSRIGGSANEKLFF

J: TRBJ1-4
size: .
V: TRBV4-2
length: 16
CDR3: CASSQGARGTNEKLFF

J: TRBJ1-1
size: few
V: TRBV29-1
length: 13
CDR3: CSVQRAAKSEAFF

J: TRBJ2-1
size: .
V: TRBV18
length: 16
CDR3: CASSSSLLSSSNEQFF

J: .
size: .
V: TRBV4-2
length: 16
CDR3: CASSQESGSSYNEQYF

J: TRBJ1-2
size: .
V: TRBV12-3/TRBV12-4
length: 14
CDR3: CASTSPTGGNGYTF

J: .
size: .
V: TRBV20-1
length: 13
CDR3: CSAPSGANNEQYF

J: TRBJ1-1
size: .
V: TRBV12-3/TRBV12-4
length: 13
CDR3: CASRPMGDTEAFF

J: TRBJ2-5
size: once
V: TRBV4-3
length: 16
CDR3: CASSQDLGAIQETQYF

J: TRBJ2-1
size: .
V: TRBV27
length: 12
CDR3: CASSKQINEQFF

J: TRBJ1-4
size: few
V: TRBV10-3
length: 13
CDR3: CAISTGTNEKLFF

J: TRBJ2-6
size: few
V: TRBV12-3/TRBV12-4
length: 15
CDR3: CASSEQASGANVLTF

J: TRBJ2-5
size: .
V: TRBV5-1
length: 16
CDR3: CASSLAPLVGGETQYF

J: .
size: .
V: TRBV20-1
length: 13
CDR3: CSVVRGLTETQYF

J: TRBJ2-3
size: many
V: TRBV20-1
length: 11
CDR3: CSATPADTQYF